The rows below give T cell receptor beta chains drawn from one sample of a study of post-analysis software for immune sequencing data. Using its own MiXCR run on the PCR reads, TCRdb lists one record per CDR3 protein. The profile shows hundreds of thousands of distinct CDR3 sequences, about 27% of them singletons. The sequencing sample was made of blood. These receptors were collected from a girl under 18 with multiple sclerosis. Each CDR3 is given with its conserved first and last residue.

CDR3 length,V gene,J gene,CDR3 protein
16,TRBV7-8,TRBJ1-5,CASSLDRSLGNQPQHF
12,TRBV15,TRBJ2-5,CATLDTQETQYF
13,TRBV2,TRBJ1-5,CASSPAGNQPQHF
13,TRBV2,TRBJ2-7,CAIRDRLSYEQYF
13,TRBV7-2,TRBJ1-6,CASSYRENSPLHF
13,TRBV5-1,TRBJ1-1,CASSFTESSEAFF
13,TRBV4-3,TRBJ2-7,CASSPQVSYEQYF
18,TRBV20-1,TRBJ2-4,CSARDEFRGLRAKNIQYF
15,TRBV12-3/TRBV12-4,TRBJ2-3,CASSFRKGHWDTQYF
12,TRBV4-3,TRBJ2-1,CASSHMGGEQFF
16,TRBV7-2,TRBJ2-5,CASSTWGQELRETQYF
15,TRBV5-1,TRBJ2-5,CAGSLSGGDWETQYF
13,TRBV9,TRBJ1-2,CASSVAGGWGYTF
14,TRBV12-3/TRBV12-4,TRBJ2-1,CASSTWGGYNEQFF
14,TRBV15,TRBJ2-7,CATSRQKTLREQYF
16,TRBV20-1,TRBJ2-6,CSAGQGWASGANVLTF
16,TRBV6-2/TRBV6-3,TRBJ2-1,CASSYLAEPPNNEQFF
14,TRBV29-1,TRBJ1-2,CSVESARRRYGYTF
18,TRBV5-1,TRBJ2-3,CASSVSLAGVPSTDTQYF
15,TRBV15,TRBJ2-1,CATSRAGQGFGEQFF
15,TRBV18,TRBJ2-3,CASSPRDRGTDTQYF
15,TRBV6-4,TRBJ2-1,CASSQGDPSYNEQFF
15,TRBV5-1,TRBJ2-1,CASSLGVSVGNEQFF
17,TRBV20-1,TRBJ1-5,CSAGGVGVQIGNQPRHF
14,TRBV9,TRBJ2-1,CASSVYDRYNEQFF
13,TRBV7-9,TRBJ2-5,CASTPGGVETQYF
15,TRBV14,TRBJ2-1,CASSQEGARYNEQFF
15,TRBV20-1,TRBJ2-1,CSARDLRGSSHEQFF
16,TRBV12-3/TRBV12-4,TRBJ2-1,CASSFGGALGGNEQFF
14,TRBV5-1,TRBJ1-5,CASRVIYSNQPQHF
16,TRBV5-1,TRBJ2-7,CASSLETSGATYEQYF
15,TRBV12-3/TRBV12-4,TRBJ2-5,CASSLALTRLETQDF
13,TRBV7-2,TRBJ2-7,CASSSKIWGEQYF
13,TRBV7-2,TRBJ2-3,CASRGRWDDTQYF
15,TRBV7-9,TRBJ2-3,CASSVETASTDTQYF
14,TRBV6-5,TRBJ1-2,CASTRRYMGYGYTF
14,TRBV29-1,TRBJ2-5,CSVPVGGHQETQYF
15,TRBV5-1,TRBJ2-3,CASSRGQGWEDTQYF
15,TRBV9,NA,CASSVTGQGSETQYF
13,TRBV7-9,TRBJ1-1,CAAGGVMNTEAFF
17,TRBV5-1,TRBJ1-5,CASSLGSTAGRGQPQHF
13,TRBV7-2,TRBJ1-2,CASSLRRGGGYTF
16,TRBV7-2,TRBJ1-6,CASSLAGGYNNSPLHF
14,TRBV7-9,TRBJ2-7,CASSLSGLADEQYF
13,TRBV11-2,TRBJ1-1,CASSLVELGEAFF
16,TRBV11-2,TRBJ2-1,CASSPIRGRSYNEQFF
13,TRBV6-6,TRBJ1-2,CASSLDTDYGYTF
13,TRBV6-6,TRBJ1-2,CASEQGGNYGYTF
14,TRBV20-1,TRBJ2-2,CSARIKANTGELFF
14,TRBV28,TRBJ2-7,CASSPNYDSHEQYF
12,TRBV29-1,TRBJ2-6,CSGGTGANVLTF
15,TRBV5-1,TRBJ1-2,CASSFGLQNSGGYTF
12,TRBV29-1,TRBJ1-2,CSGQQGNYGYTF
15,TRBV7-2,TRBJ2-5,CASSLEGTGQETQYF
14,TRBV29-1,TRBJ2-7,CSVSEGLSSYEQYF